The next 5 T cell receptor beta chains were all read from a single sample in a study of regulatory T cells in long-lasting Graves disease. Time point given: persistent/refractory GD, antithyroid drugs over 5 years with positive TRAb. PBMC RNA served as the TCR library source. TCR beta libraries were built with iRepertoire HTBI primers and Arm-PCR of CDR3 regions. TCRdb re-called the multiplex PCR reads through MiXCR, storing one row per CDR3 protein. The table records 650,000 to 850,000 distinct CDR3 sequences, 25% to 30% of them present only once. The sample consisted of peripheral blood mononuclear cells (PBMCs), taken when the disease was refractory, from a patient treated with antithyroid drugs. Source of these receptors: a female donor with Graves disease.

DNA of the CDR3: TGTGCCAGCAGGGCCTCCCTGGGGGGAGGTACGAACACCGGGGAGCTGTTTTTT. Translating gives CASRASLGGGTNTGELFF. The chain uses TRBV6-1 and TRBJ2-2; D might be TRBD2 (6 bases). Per the germline V gene, CDR1 is MNHNS and CDR2 is SASEGT. The CDR3 loop spans 18 amino acids. V lost 6 bases and J lost 0, with 20 bases in between.

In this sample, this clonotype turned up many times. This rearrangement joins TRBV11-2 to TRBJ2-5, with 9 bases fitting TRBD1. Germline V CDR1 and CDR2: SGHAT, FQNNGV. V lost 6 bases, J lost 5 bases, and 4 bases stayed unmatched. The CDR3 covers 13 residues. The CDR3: CASRGQGRETQYF. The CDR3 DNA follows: TGTGCCAGCAGGGGACAGGGCCGTGAGACCCAGTACTTC.

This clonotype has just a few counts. In DNA, the CDR3 is TGCAGTGCAAAACCTAACGGGGTAGAATCCGAGCAGTACTTC. This gives the protein CSAKPNGVESEQYF. V and J are TRBV20-1 and TRBJ2-7, with a possible D match to TRBD2 (5 bases). The CDR3 runs to 14 residues. Germline V gene sequence: CDR1 DFQATT, CDR2 SNEGSKA (reference sequence). V was clipped by 6 bases and J by 6 bases, with 21 bases between them.

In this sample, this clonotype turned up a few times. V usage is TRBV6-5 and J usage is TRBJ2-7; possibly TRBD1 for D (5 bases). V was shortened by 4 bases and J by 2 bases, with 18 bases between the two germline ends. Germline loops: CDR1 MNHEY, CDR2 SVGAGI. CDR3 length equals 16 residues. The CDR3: CASSLEKGIRTYEQYF. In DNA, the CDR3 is TGTGCCAGCAGTTTGGAGAAGGGGATTAGGACCTACGAGCAGTACTTC.

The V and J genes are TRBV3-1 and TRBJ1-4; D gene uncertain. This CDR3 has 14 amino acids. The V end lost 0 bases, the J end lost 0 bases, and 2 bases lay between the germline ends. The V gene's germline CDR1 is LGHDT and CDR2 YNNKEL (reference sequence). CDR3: CASSQEATNEKLFF. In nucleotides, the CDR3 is TGTGCCAGCAGCCAAGAAGCAACTAATGAAAAACTGTTTTTT. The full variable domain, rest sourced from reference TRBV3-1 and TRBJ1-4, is DTAVSQTPKYLVTQMGNDKSIKCEQNLGHDTMYWYKQDSKKFLKIMFSYNNKELIINETVPNRFSPKSPDKAHLNLHINSLELGDSAVYFCASSQEATNEKLFFGSGTQLSVL.